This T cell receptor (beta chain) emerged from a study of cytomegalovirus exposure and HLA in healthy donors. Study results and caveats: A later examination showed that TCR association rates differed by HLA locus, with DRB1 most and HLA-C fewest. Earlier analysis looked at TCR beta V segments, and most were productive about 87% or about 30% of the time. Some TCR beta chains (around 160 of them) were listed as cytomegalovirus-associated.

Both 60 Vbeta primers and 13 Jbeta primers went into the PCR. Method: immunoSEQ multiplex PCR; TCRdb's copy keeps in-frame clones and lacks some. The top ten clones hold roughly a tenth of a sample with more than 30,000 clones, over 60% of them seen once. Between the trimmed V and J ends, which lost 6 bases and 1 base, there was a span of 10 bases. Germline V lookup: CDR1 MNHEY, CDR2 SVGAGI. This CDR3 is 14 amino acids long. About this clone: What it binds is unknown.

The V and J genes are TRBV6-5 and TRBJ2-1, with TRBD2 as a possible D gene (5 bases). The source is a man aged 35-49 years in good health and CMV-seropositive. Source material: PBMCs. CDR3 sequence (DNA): TGTGCCAGCAGCCCCGGGGAGTCCTACAATGAGCAGTTCTTC. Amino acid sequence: CASSPGESYNEQFF.